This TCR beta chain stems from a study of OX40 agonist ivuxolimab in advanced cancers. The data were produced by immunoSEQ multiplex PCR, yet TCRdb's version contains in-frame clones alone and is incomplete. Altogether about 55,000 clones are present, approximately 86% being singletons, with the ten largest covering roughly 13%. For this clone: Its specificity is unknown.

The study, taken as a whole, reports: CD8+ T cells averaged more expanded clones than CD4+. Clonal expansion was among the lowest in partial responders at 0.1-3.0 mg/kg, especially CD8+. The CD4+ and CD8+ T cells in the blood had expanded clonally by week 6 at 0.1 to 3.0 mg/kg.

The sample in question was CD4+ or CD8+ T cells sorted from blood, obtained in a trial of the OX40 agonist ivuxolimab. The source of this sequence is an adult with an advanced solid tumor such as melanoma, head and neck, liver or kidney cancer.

CDR3 sequence: CASSNQREGRGNEQFF. The CDR3 bases are TGTGCCAGTAGTAACCAGCGGGAGGGCCGCGGGAATGAGCAGTTCTTC. The chain uses TRBV19 and TRBJ2-1; 10 bases align to TRBD2. Trimming took 4 bases from V and 7 from J; bases not matched to a gene: 10. The CDR3 has 16 amino acids. Per the germline V gene, CDR1 is LNHDA and CDR2 is SQIVND (reference sequence).